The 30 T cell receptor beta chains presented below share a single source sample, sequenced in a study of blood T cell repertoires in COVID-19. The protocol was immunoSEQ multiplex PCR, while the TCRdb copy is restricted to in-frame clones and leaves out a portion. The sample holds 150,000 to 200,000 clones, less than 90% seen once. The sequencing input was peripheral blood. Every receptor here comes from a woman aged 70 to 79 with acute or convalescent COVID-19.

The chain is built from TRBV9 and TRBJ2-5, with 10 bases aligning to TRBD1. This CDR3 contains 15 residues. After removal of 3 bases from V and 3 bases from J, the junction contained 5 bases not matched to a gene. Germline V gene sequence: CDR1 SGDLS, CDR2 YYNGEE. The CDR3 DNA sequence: TGTGCCAGCAGCGCGCCTGGGACAGGGGAAGAGACCCAGTACTTC. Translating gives CASSAPGTGEETQYF.

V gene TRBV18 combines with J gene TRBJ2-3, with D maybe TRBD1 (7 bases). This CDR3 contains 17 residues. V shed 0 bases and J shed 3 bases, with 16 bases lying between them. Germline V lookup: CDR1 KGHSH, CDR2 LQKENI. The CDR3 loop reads CASSPPSQGGTTDTQYF. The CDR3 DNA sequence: TGTGCCAGCTCACCACCTTCTCAGGGGGGAACTACAGATACGCAGTATTTT. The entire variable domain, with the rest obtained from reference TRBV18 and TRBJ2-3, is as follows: NAGVMQNPRHLVRRRGQEARLRCSPMKGHSHVYWYRQLPEEGLKFMVYLQKENIIDESGMPKERFSAEFPKEGPSILRIQQVVRGDSAAYFCASSPPSQGGTTDTQYFGPGTRLTVL.

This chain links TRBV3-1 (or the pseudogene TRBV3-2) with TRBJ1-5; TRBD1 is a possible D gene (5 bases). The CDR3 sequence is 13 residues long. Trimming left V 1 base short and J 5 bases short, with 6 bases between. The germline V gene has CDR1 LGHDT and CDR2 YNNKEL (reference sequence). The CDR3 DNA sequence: TGTGCCAGCAGCCAAGGCAGGGATCAGCCCCAGCATTTT. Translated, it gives CASSQGRDQPQHF.

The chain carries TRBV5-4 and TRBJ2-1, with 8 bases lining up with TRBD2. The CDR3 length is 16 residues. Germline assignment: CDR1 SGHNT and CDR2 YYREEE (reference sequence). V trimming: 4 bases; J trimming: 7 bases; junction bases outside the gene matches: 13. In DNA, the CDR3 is TGTGCCAGCAGCATTGGGAGCGGGAGATCTGGGAATGAGCAGTTCTTC. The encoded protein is CASSIGSGRSGNEQFF.

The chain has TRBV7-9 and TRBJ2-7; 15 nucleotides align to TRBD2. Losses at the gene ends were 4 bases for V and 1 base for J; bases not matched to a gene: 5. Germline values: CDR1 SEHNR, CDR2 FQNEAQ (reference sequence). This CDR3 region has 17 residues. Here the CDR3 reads CASSSGLAGGPSYEQYF. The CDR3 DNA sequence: TGTGCCAGCAGCTCGGGACTAGCGGGAGGCCCTTCCTACGAGCAGTACTTC.

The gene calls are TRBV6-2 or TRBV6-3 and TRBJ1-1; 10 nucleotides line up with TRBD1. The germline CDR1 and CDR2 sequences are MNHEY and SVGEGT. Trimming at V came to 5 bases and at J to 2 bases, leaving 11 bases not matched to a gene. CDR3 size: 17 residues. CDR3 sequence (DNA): TGTGCCAGCAGTGCCGGACAGGGGGTTGTTCTAAACACTGAAGCTTTCTTT. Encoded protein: CASSAGQGVVLNTEAFF.

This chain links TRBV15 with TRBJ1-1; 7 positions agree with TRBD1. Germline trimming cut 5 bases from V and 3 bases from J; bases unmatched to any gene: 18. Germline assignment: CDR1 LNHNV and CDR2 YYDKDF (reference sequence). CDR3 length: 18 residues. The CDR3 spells CATSAYRGQSVGHTEAFF. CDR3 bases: TGTGCCACCAGCGCTTACAGGGGACAGAGCGTAGGGCACACTGAAGCTTTCTTT.

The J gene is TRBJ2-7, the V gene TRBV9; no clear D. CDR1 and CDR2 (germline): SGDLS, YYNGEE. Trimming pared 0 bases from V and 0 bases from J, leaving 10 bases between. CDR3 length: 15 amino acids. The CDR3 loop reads CASSVGSSSSYEQYF. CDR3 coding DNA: TGTGCCAGCAGCGTAGGTAGCAGTAGCTCCTACGAGCAGTACTTC.

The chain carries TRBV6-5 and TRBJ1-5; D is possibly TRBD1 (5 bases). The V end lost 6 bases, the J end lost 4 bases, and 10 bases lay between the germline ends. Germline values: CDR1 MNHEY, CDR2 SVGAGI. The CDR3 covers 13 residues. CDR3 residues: CASSTQENQPQHF. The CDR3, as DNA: TGTGCCAGCAGCACACAGGAAAATCAGCCCCAGCATTTT.

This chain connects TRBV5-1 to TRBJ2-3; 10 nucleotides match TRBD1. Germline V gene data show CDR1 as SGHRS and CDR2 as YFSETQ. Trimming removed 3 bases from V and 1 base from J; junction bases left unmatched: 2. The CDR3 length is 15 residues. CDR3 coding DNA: TGCGCCAGCAGCTCGACAGGGGGCGGCACAGATACGCAGTATTTT. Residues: CASSSTGGGTDTQYF.

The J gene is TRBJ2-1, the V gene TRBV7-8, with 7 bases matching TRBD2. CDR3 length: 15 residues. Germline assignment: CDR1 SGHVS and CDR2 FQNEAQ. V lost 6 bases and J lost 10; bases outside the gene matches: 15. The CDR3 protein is CASRGSGVQSREQFF. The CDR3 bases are TGTGCCAGCAGGGGGAGCGGGGTTCAGTCAAGGGAGCAGTTCTTC.

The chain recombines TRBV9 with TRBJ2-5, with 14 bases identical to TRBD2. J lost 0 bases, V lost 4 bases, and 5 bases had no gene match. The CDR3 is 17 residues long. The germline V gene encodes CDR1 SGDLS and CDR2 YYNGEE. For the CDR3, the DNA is TGTGCCAGCAGCTCTGGGACTAGCGGGGGAAACCAAGAGACCCAGTACTTC. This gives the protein CASSSGTSGGNQETQYF.

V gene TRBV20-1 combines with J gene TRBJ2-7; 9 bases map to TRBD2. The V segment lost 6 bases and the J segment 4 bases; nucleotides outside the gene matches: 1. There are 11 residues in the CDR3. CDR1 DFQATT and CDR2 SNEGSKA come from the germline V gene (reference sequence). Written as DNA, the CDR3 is TGCAGTGCGGGACTAGCTTACGAGCAGTACTTC. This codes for CSAGLAYEQYF.

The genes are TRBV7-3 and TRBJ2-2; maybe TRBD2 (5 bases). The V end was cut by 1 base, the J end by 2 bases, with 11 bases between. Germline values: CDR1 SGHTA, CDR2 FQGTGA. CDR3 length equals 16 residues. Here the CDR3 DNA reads TGTGCCAGCAGCTTAAGGGCGGGTAGTAACACCGGGGAGCTGTTTTTT. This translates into CASSLRAGSNTGELFF.

This CDR3 is CSVGTEKLYGYTF. As DNA, the CDR3 is TGCAGCGTTGGGACAGAAAAACTCTATGGCTACACCTTC. The rearrangement joins TRBV29-1 to TRBJ1-2; TRBD1 is a possible D gene (6 bases). The CDR3 is 13 residues long. Germline lookup yields CDR1 SQVTM and CDR2 ANQGSEA. The germline V and J ends were trimmed by 4 bases and 4 bases, with 13 bases remaining between them. Full variable domain (rest looked up from reference TRBV29-1 and TRBJ1-2): SAVISQKPSRDICQRGTSLTIQCQVDSQVTMMFWYRQQPGQSLTLIATANQGSEATYESGFVIDKFPISRPNLTFSTLTVSNMSPEDSSIYLCSVGTEKLYGYTFGSGTRLTVV.

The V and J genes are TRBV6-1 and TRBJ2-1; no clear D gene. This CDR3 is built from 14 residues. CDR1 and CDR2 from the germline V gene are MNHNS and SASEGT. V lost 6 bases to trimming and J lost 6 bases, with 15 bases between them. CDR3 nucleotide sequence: TGTGCCAGCAGAGTTATGCAACAGAGCAATGAGCAGTTCTTC. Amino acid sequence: CASRVMQQSNEQFF.

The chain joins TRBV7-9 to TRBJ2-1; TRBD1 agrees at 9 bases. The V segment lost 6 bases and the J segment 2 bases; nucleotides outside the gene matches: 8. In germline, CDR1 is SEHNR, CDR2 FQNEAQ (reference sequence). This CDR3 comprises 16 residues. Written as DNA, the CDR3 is TGTGCCAGCAGTACACTTACAGGGGGCCCCTACAATGAGCAGTTCTTC. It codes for CASSTLTGGPYNEQFF.

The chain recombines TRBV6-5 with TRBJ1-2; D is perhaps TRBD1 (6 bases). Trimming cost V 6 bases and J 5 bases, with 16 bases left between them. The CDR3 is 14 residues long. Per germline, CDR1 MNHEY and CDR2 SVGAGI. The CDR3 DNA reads TGTGCCAGCAGGCCGGGACAAGGGGCTTATGGCTACACCTTC. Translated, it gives CASRPGQGAYGYTF.

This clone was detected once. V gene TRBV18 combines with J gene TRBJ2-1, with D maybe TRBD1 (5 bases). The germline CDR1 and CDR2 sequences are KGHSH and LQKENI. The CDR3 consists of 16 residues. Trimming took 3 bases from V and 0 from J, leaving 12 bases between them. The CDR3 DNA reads TGTGCCAGCTCACCCCCCAGGGTTAGCTCCTACAATGAGCAGTTCTTC. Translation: CASSPPRVSSYNEQFF.

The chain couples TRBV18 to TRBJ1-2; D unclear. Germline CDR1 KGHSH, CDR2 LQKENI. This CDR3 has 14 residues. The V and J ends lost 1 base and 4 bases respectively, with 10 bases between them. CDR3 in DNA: TGTGCCAGCTCACCACAGGGAGATTCCTATGGCTACACCTTC. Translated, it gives CASSPQGDSYGYTF.

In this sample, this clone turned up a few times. The CDR3 region is CSVETGTGQPQHF. The CDR3 coding sequence is TGCAGCGTTGAGACAGGGACGGGCCAGCCCCAGCATTTT. This sequence joins TRBV29-1 and TRBJ1-5; 7 nucleotides match TRBD1. Germline V lookup: CDR1 SQVTM, CDR2 ANQGSEA. V was clipped by 3 bases and J by 7 bases; unmatched bases: 6. The CDR3 covers 13 residues. Supplemented by reference TRBV29-1 and TRBJ1-5, the full variable domain reads SAVISQKPSRDICQRGTSLTIQCQVDSQVTMMFWYRQQPGQSLTLIATANQGSEATYESGFVIDKFPISRPNLTFSTLTVSNMSPEDSSIYLCSVETGTGQPQHFGDGTRLSIL.

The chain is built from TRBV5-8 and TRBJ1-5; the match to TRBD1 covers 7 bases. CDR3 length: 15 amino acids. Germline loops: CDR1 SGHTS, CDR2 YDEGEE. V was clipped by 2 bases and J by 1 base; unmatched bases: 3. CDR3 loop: CASSLGTVSNQPQHF. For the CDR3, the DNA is TGTGCCAGCAGCTTAGGGACAGTGAGCAATCAGCCCCAGCATTTT.

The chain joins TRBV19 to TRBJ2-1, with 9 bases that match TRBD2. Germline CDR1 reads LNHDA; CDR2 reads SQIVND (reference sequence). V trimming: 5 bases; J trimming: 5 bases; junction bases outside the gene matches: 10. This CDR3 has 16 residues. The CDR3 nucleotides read TGTGCCAGTAGTCCGGGGACTAGCTCTATCAACAATGAGCAGTTCTTC. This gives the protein CASSPGTSSINNEQFF.

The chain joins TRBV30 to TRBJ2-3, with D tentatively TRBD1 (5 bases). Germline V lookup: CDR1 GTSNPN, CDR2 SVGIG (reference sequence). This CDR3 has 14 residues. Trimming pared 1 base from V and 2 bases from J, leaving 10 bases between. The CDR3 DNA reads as TGTGCCTGGAGTGGACAGCAAAACACAGATACGCAGTATTTT. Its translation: CAWSGQQNTDTQYF.

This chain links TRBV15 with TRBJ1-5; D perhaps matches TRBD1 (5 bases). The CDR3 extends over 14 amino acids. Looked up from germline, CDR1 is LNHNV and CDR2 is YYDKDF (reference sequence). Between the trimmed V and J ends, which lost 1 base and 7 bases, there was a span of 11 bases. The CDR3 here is CATSRAGMGQPQHF. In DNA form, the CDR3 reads TGTGCCACCAGCAGAGCAGGGATGGGACAGCCCCAGCATTTT.

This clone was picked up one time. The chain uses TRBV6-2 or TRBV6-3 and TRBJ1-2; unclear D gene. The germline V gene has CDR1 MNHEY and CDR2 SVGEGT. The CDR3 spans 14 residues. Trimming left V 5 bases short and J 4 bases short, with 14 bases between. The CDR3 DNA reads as TGTGCCAGCAGTCACCCTTTCGGAGTCTATGGCTACACCTTC. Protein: CASSHPFGVYGYTF.

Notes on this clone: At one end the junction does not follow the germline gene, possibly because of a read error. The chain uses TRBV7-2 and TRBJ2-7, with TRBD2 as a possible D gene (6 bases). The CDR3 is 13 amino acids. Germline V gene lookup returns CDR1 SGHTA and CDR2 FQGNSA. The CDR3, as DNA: TGTGCCAGCAGCGCGCGGGACTCCCACGAGCAGTACTTC. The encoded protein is CASSARDSHEQYF.

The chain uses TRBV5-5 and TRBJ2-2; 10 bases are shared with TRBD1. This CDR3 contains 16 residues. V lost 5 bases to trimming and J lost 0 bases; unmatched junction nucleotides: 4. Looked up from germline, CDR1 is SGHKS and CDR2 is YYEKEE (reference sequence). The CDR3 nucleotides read TGTGCCAGCAGACCAGGACAGGGGGCGAACACCGGGGAGCTGTTTTTT. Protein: CASRPGQGANTGELFF.

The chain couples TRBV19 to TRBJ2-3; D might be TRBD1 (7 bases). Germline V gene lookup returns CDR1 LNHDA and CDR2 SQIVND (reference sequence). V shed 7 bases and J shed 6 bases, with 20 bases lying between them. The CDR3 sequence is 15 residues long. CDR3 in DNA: TGTGCCAGTACCCCCGACAGGGCCGCGGGGGATACGCAGTATTTT. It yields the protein CASTPDRAAGDTQYF.

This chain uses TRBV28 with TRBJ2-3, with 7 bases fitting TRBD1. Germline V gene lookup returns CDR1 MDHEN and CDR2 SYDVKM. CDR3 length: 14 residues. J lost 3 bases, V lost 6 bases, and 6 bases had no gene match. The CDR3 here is CASSTGATTDTQYF. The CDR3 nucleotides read TGTGCCAGCAGCACAGGGGCGACAACAGATACGCAGTATTTT.